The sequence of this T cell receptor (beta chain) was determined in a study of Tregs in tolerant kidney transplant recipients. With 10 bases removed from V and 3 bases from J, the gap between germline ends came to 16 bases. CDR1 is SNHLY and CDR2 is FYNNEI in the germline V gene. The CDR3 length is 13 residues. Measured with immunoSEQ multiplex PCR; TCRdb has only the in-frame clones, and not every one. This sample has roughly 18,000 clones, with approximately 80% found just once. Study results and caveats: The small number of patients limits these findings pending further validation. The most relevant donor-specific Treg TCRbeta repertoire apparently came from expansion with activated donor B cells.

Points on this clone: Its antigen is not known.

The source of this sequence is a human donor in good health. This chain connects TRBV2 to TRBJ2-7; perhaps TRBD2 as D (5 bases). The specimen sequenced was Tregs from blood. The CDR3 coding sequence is TGTGCCACCCATCCCGGGGAGCACTACGAGCAGTACTTC. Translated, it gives CATHPGEHYEQYF.